A selection of T cell receptor beta chains follows, all from one sample in a study of graft-versus-host responses after intestinal transplantation. No antigens are known for them. The table came from immunoSEQ multiplex PCR; TCRdb's copy has only in-frame clones and leaves some out. The data hold fewer than 80,000 clones, with approximately 90% observed a single time. Sequencing used unstimulated CD8+ T cells sorted from spleen or lymph node cells, obtained before transplant. These receptors came from a human donor who was the organ donor for an intestinal transplant. The CDR3 runs from the conserved cysteine through the conserved F or W. A D gene is named only where the DNA matches it firmly.

j_gene: TRBJ2-7; d_gene: -; v_gene: TRBV28; CDR3aa: CASSFGQLNGEQYF; CDR3nt: TGTGCCAGCAGTTTTGGACAGCTAAACGGCGAGCAGTACTTC
j_gene: TRBJ2-4; d_gene: -; v_gene: TRBV7-3; CDR3aa: CASSLYGAGNYGKNIQYF; CDR3nt: TGTGCCAGCAGCTTATACGGGGCGGGGAATTATGGCAAAAACATTCAGTACTTC
j_gene: TRBJ1-1; d_gene: -; v_gene: TRBV5-8; CDR3aa: CASSLRGQNTEAFF; CDR3nt: TGTGCCAGCAGCTTGAGGGGACAGAACACTGAAGCTTTCTTT
j_gene: TRBJ2-5; d_gene: -; v_gene: TRBV9; CDR3aa: CASSASGKFQETQYF; CDR3nt: TGTGCCAGCAGCGCAAGCGGCAAATTTCAAGAGACCCAGTACTTC
j_gene: TRBJ2-5; d_gene: TRBD2; v_gene: TRBV10-2; CDR3aa: CASSEGISGRLETQYF; CDR3nt: TGCGCCAGCAGTGAGGGGATCAGCGGGAGATTAGAGACCCAGTACTTC
j_gene: TRBJ1-2; d_gene: TRBD1; v_gene: TRBV9; CDR3aa: CASSTRRGSNYGYTF; CDR3nt: TGTGCCAGCAGCACCCGCAGGGGGTCTAACTATGGCTACACCTTC
j_gene: TRBJ1-1; d_gene: -; v_gene: TRBV13; CDR3aa: CASSLGGGRSTEAFF; CDR3nt: TGTGCCAGCAGCTTAGGGGGGGGGCGGTCGACTGAAGCTTTCTTT
j_gene: TRBJ2-3; d_gene: -; v_gene: TRBV11-3; CDR3aa: CASSLDRSTDTQYF; CDR3nt: TGTGCCAGCAGCTTGGACAGAAGCACAGATACGCAGTATTTT
j_gene: TRBJ1-2; d_gene: -; v_gene: TRBV27; CDR3aa: CASSSSGRHLRGYGYTF; CDR3nt: TGTGCCAGCAGTTCATCGGGGCGCCACCTTCGCGGCTATGGCTACACCTTC
j_gene: TRBJ1-2; d_gene: -; v_gene: TRBV5-1; CDR3aa: CASSLEGPTANYGYTF; CDR3nt: TGCGCCAGCAGCTTGGAAGGACCGACAGCTAACTATGGCTACACCTTC
j_gene: TRBJ2-7; d_gene: -; v_gene: TRBV28; CDR3aa: CASSSGGNYEQYF; CDR3nt: TGTGCCAGCAGTTCGGGGGGCAACTACGAGCAGTACTTC
j_gene: TRBJ2-7; d_gene: -; v_gene: TRBV19; CDR3aa: CASSISESSYEQYF; CDR3nt: TGTGCCAGTAGTATATCCGAGAGCTCCTACGAGCAGTACTTC
j_gene: TRBJ2-7; d_gene: -; v_gene: TRBV28; CDR3aa: CASSFAVPSYEQYF; CDR3nt: TGTGCCAGCAGTTTTGCGGTACCCTCCTACGAGCAGTACTTC